A single sample is the source of the 18 T cell receptor beta chains below, sequenced in a study of CD8 T cells in Susac syndrome. When the RNA was reverse transcribed, random hexamers were used with an input of roughly 0.45 to 1 ug. TCRdb used MiXCR to reprocess the immunoSEQ multiplex PCR reads, holding one entry per CDR3 protein. Among roughly 80,000 distinct CDR3 sequences listed, roughly 91% were seen once. The sample taken for sequencing was CD8+ T cells from PBMCs. Source of these receptors: a human donor with multiple sclerosis.

The chain links TRBV7-2 to TRBJ2-3; TRBD1 is a possible D gene (6 bases). CDR1 and CDR2 from the germline V gene are SGHTA and FQGNSA. CDR3 size: 17 residues. Trimming stripped 5 bases from V and 0 bases from J, with 18 bases between. Here the CDR3 DNA reads TGTGCCAGCAGCCCTTCCCTACGACAGGCTAGCACAGATACGCAGTATTTT. Encoded protein: CASSPSLRQASTDTQYF.

The rearrangement links TRBV4-1 to TRBJ1-4, with D unresolved. CDR1 is MGHRA and CDR2 is YSYEKL in the germline V gene. The V end was cut by 1 base, the J end by 4 bases, with 4 bases between. This CDR3 spans 13 amino acids. Here the CDR3 DNA reads TGCGCCAGCAGCCAAGGGATTAATGAAAAACTGTTTTTT. Residues: CASSQGINEKLFF.

V and J are TRBV28 and TRBJ2-7; a possible D gene is TRBD2 (6 bases). Trimming cost V 7 bases and J 3 bases, with 19 bases left between them. CDR3 size: 15 residues. Germline V gene sequence: CDR1 MDHEN, CDR2 SYDVKM. Here the CDR3 reads CASNKSDYRVYEQYF. CDR3 sequence (DNA): TGTGCCAGCAACAAATCGGACTATAGGGTCTACGAGCAGTACTTC.

The chain employs TRBV4-1 and TRBJ1-1, with D perhaps TRBD1 (6 bases). Germline V gives CDR1 MGHRA, CDR2 YSYEKL. Trimming pared 1 base from V and 0 bases from J, leaving 9 bases between. The CDR3 is 15 amino acids. CDR3 nucleotide sequence: TGCGCCAGCAGCCAAGCGGGGGCTATGAACACTGAAGCTTTCTTT. It translates to CASSQAGAMNTEAFF.

This chain joins TRBV11-2 and TRBJ2-5; D not resolved. The CDR3 is 12 residues long. The germline V and J ends were trimmed by 6 bases and 5 bases, with 10 bases remaining between them. The V gene's germline CDR1 is SGHAT and CDR2 FQNNGV. The CDR3 is CASRWIEETQYF. The CDR3 DNA reads TGTGCCAGCAGATGGATCGAGGAGACCCAGTACTTC.

The chain recombines TRBV13 with TRBJ2-4; TRBD2 is a possible D gene (7 bases). Looked up from germline, CDR1 is PRHDT and CDR2 is FYEKMQ (reference sequence). This CDR3 spans 15 amino acids. V was trimmed by 0 bases and J by 5 bases, leaving 11 bases between them. The CDR3 reads CASSLGGGAQNIQYF. The CDR3 nucleotides are TGTGCCAGCAGCTTAGGTGGGGGGGCCCAAAACATTCAGTACTTC.

V and J are TRBV7-3 and TRBJ1-1, with D hard to call. The V end lost 2 bases, the J end lost 3 bases, and 10 bases lay between the germline ends. CDR3 length equals 14 residues. The germline gives CDR1 SGHTA, CDR2 FQGTGA. CDR3 bases: TGTGCCAGCAGCTTAGGGCTTGGGGACACTGAAGCTTTCTTT. Translation: CASSLGLGDTEAFF.

The CDR3 region is CASSHVSPQSGGAFVNTGELFF. The CDR3, as DNA: TGTGCCAGCAGCCACGTCTCCCCCCAGAGCGGGGGGGCCTTTGTAAACACCGGGGAGCTGTTTTTT. The chain employs TRBV5-6 and TRBJ2-2; 10 bases are shared with TRBD2. Losses at the gene ends were 4 bases for V and 2 bases for J; bases not matched to a gene: 23. Germline assignment: CDR1 SGHDT and CDR2 YYEEEE. The CDR3 is 22 residues long.

The rearrangement uses TRBV20-1 and TRBJ1-6, with D unclear. Germline assignment: CDR1 DFQATT and CDR2 SNEGSKA (reference sequence). This CDR3 spans 15 amino acids. Trimming stripped 3 bases from V and 1 base from J, with 10 bases between. The CDR3 nucleotides read TGCAGTGCTAGGGGGAAGGGTTCCTATAATTCACCCCTCCACTTT. Translating it yields CSARGKGSYNSPLHF.

The chain uses TRBV13 and TRBJ2-1; TRBD2 agrees at 8 bases. Unmatched junction bases numbered 4, after V lost 4 bases and J lost 14 bases. Germline CDR1 and CDR2: PRHDT and FYEKMQ (reference sequence). The CDR3 sequence is 11 residues long. CDR3 amino acids: CASSSGTREFF. In DNA, the CDR3 is TGTGCCAGCAGCTCCGGGACTAGAGAGTTCTTC.

V gene TRBV28 combines with J gene TRBJ2-5; 7 bases are shared with TRBD2. Germline values: CDR1 MDHEN, CDR2 SYDVKM. V trimming: 1 base; J trimming: 2 bases; junction bases outside the gene matches: 4. The CDR3 sequence is 15 residues long. CDR3 bases: TGTGCCAGCAGTTTATCGGGAGGTTATCAAGAGACCCAGTACTTC. Its translation: CASSLSGGYQETQYF.

The V call is TRBV6-2 or TRBV6-3, the J call TRBJ2-4; 7 nucleotides line up with TRBD1. J lost 0 bases, V lost 2 bases, and 7 bases had no gene match. Germline CDR1 reads MNHEY; CDR2 reads SVGEGT. The CDR3 extends over 17 amino acids. Here the CDR3 DNA reads TGTGCCAGCAGTTACAGACAGGGCGGACTAGCCAAAAACATTCAGTACTTC. Translation: CASSYRQGGLAKNIQYF.

This chain joins TRBV5-1 and TRBJ2-7; 8 bases line up with TRBD1. V lost 0 bases to trimming and J lost 2 bases; unmatched junction nucleotides: 10. There are 17 residues in the CDR3. The germline CDR1 and CDR2 sequences are SGHRS and YFSETQ. The CDR3 is CASSLAGSGQGAYEQYF. In DNA, the CDR3 is TGCGCCAGCAGCTTGGCCGGGTCCGGACAGGGAGCCTACGAGCAGTACTTC.

CDR3 sequence reads: CASSILAGNEQFF. The DNA for the CDR3 is TGTGCCAGTAGTATCTTAGCGGGCAATGAGCAGTTCTTC. The V and J genes are TRBV19 and TRBJ2-1; 7 positions agree with TRBD2. V lost 3 bases, J lost 6 bases, and 2 bases stayed unmatched. Germline CDR1 LNHDA, CDR2 SQIVND (reference sequence). The CDR3 totals 13 residues.

The rearrangement joins TRBV27 to TRBJ1-2, with D maybe TRBD1 (5 bases). V was shortened by 4 bases and J by 11 bases, with 14 bases between the two germline ends. CDR3 length: 12 residues. Germline CDR1 MNHEY, CDR2 SMNVEV (reference sequence). In DNA form, the CDR3 reads TGTGCCAGCAGTTCGAGGGCAGGGTCATACACCTTC. Its protein product is CASSSRAGSYTF.

This chain connects TRBV9 to TRBJ2-3; 9 positions agree with TRBD1. The CDR3 has 15 residues. CDR1 SGDLS and CDR2 YYNGEE come from the germline V gene. The junction had 7 bases not matched to a gene; V was cut back by 4 bases and J by 4 bases. This CDR3 reads CASSNTGGASDTQYF. The CDR3 nucleotides are TGTGCCAGCAGCAATACAGGGGGCGCGTCAGATACGCAGTATTTT.

The chain links TRBV28 to TRBJ1-2; perhaps TRBD1 as D (5 bases). This CDR3 has 13 amino acids. The V end lost 3 bases, the J end lost 3 bases, and 8 bases lay between the germline ends. Germline V lookup: CDR1 MDHEN, CDR2 SYDVKM. CDR3 sequence reads: CASSLSRDYGYTF. The CDR3 DNA sequence: TGTGCCAGCAGTTTGAGCAGGGACTATGGCTACACCTTC.

This clonotype was counted a single time. CDR3 sequence: CASRPLGVTEAFF. CDR3 nucleotides: TGTGCCAGCAGGCCCCTGGGGGTCACTGAAGCTTTCTTT. The J gene is TRBJ1-1, the V gene TRBV27; D might be TRBD1 (5 bases). CDR3 length: 13 residues. The germline V gene encodes CDR1 MNHEY and CDR2 SMNVEV (reference sequence). Trimming took 6 bases from V and 4 from J, leaving 12 bases between them.